This TCR beta chain was found in a study of neoadjuvant anti-PD-1 for oral cavity cancer. Findings of the study overall: Non-responders to neoadjuvant nivolumab had significantly more clonal PBMC T cells than responders. Higher pretreatment Treg/Th17 ratios tracked higher pretreatment blood clonality.

Time point defined: after neoadjuvant nivolumab, at surgical resection. From germline, CDR1 is MDHEN and CDR2 SYDVKM. Trimming shortened V by 5 bases and J by 2 bases, and 5 bases separated the two germline ends. The length of the CDR3 is 12 residues. This clone occurred a few times. The antigen remains unidentified. Clones were read by immunoSEQ multiplex PCR, and TCRdb kept only the in-frame ones, dropping some. Among about 13,000 clones listed, 67% were seen once. The rearrangement uses TRBV28 and TRBJ2-3; D is ambiguous. The sequence came from a person between 40 and 85 years old with oral cavity squamous cell carcinoma. The specimen comprised PBMCs, sampled after nivolumab (anti-PD-1) treatment. The CDR3 sequence: CASSTHTDTQYF. The CDR3, as DNA: TGTGCCAGCAGTACCCACACAGATACGCAGTATTTT.